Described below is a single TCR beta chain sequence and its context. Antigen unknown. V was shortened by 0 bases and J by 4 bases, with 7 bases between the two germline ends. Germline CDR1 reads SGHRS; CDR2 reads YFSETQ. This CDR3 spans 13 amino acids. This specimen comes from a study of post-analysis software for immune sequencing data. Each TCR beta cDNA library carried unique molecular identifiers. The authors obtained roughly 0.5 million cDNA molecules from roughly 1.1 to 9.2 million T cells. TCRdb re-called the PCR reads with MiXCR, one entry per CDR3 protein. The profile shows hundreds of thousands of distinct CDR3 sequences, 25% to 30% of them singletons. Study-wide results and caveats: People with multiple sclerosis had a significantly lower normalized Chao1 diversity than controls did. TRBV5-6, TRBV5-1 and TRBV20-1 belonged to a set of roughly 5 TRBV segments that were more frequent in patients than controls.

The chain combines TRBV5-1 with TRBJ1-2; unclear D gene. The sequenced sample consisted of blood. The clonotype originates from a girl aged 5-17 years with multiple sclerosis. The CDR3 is CASSLDAFYGYTF. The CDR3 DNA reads TGCGCCAGCAGCTTGGACGCCTTCTATGGCTACACCTTC.